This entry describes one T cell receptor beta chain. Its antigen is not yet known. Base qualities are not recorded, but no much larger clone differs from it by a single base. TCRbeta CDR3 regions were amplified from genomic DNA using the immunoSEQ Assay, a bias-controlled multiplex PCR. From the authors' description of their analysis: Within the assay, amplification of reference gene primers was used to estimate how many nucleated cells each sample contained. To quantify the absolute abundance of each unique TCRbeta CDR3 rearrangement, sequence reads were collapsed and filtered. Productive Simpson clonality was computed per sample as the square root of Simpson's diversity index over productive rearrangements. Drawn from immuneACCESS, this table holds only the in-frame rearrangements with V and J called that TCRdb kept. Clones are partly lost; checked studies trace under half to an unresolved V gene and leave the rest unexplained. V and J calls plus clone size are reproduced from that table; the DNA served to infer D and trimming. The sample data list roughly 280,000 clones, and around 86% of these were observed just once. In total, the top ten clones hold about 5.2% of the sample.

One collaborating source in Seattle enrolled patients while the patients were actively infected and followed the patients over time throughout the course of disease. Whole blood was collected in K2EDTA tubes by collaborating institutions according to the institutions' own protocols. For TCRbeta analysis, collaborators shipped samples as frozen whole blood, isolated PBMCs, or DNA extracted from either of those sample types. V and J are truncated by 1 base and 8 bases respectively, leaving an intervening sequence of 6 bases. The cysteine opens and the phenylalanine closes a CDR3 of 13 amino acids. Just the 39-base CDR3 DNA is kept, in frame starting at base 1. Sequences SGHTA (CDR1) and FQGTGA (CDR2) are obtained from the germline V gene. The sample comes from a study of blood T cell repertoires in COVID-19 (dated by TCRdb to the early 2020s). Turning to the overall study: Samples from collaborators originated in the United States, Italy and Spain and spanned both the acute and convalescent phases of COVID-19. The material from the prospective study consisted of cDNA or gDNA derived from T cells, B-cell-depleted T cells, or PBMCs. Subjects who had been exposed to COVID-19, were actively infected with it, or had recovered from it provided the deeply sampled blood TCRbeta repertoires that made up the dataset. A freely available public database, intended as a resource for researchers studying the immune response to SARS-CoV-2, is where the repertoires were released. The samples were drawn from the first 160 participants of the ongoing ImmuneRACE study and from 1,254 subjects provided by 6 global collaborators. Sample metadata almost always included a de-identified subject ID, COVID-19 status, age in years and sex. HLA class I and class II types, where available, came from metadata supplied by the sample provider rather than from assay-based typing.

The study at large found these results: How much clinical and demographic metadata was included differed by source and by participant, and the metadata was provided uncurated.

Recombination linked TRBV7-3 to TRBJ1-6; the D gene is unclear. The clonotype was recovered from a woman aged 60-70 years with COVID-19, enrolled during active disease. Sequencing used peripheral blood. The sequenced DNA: TGTGCCAGCAGCTTAAGGCAGTATTCACCCCTCCACTTT. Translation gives CASSLRQYSPLHF.